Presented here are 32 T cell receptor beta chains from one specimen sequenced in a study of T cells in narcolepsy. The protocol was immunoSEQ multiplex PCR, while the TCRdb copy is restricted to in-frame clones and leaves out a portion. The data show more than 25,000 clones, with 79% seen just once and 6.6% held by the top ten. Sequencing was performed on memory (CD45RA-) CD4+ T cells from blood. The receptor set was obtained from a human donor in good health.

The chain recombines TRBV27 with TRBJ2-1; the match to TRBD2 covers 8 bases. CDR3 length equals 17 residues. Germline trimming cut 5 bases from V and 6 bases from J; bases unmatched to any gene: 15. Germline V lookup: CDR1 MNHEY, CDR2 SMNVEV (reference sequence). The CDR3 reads CASSPLSLAGGPNEQFF. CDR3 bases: TGTGCCAGCAGTCCACTCTCCCTGGCGGGAGGCCCCAATGAGCAGTTCTTC.

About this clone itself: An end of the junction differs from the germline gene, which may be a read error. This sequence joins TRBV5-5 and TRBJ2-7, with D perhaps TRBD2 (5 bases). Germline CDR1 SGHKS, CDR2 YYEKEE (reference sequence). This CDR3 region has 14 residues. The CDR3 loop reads CASSPQVAYYERYF. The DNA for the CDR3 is TGTGCCAGCAGCCCCCAGGTAGCGTACTACGAGCGGTACTTC.

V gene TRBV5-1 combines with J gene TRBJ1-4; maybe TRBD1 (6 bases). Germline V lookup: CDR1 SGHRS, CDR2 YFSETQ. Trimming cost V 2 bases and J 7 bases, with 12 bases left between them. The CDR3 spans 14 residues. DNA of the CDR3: TGCGCCAGCAGCTTCTCAGGGGAGGCTGAAAAACTGTTTTTT. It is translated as CASSFSGEAEKLFF.

CDR3 amino acids: CASSREIMETQYF. In nucleotides, the CDR3 is TGTGCCAGTAGTAGGGAGATCATGGAGACCCAGTACTTC. V gene TRBV19 combines with J gene TRBJ2-5; a weak D match, TRBD2 (5 bases). The CDR3 has 13 amino acids. Trimming pared 4 bases from V and 5 bases from J, leaving 11 bases between. Germline V gene data show CDR1 as LNHDA and CDR2 as SQIVND (reference sequence).

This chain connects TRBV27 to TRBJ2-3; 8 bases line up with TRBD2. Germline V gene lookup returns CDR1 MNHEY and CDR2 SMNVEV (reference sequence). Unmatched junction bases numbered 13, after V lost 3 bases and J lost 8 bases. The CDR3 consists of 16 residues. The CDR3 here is CASSLKTGLGFGTQYF. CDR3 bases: TGTGCCAGCAGTTTGAAGACGGGACTAGGGTTCGGTACGCAGTATTTT.

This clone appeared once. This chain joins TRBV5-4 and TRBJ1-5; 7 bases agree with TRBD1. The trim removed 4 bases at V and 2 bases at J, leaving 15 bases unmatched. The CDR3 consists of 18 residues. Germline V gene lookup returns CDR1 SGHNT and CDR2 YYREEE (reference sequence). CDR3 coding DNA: TGTGCCAGCAGCCTTCGACAGGGTATCGTATGGGGCAATCAGCCCCAGCATTTT. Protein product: CASSLRQGIVWGNQPQHF. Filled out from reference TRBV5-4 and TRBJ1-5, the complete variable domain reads ETGVTQSPTHLIKTRGQQVTLRCSSQSGHNTVSWYQQALGQGPQFIFQYYREEENGRGNFPPRFSGLQFPNYSSELNVNALELDDSALYLCASSLRQGIVWGNQPQHFGDGTRLSIL.

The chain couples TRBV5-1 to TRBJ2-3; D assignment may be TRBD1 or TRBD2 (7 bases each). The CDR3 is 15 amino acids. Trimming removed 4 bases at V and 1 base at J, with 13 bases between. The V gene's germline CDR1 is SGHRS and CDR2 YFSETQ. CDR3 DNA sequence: TGCGCCAGCAGCCGACAGGGAGGGGGCACAGATACGCAGTATTTT. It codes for CASSRQGGGTDTQYF.

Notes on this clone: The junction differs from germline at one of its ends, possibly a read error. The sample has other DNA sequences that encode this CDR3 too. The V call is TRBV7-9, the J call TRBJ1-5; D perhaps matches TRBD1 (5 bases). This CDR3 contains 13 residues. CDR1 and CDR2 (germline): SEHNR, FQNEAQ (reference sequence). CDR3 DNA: TGCGCCAGCAGCTTAGCGGGGGGTCAGCCCCAGCATTTT. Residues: CASSLAGGQPQHF.

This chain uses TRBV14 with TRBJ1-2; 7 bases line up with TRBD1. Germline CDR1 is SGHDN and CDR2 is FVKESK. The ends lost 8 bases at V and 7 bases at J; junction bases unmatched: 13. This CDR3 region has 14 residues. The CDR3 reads CASGQAVGLGGYTF. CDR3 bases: TGTGCCAGCGGACAGGCGGTGGGCCTGGGTGGCTACACCTTC.

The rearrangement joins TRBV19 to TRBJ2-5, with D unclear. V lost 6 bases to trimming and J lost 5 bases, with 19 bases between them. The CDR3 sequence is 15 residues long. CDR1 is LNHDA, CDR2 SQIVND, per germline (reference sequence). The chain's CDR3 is CASRGSGLSRETQYF. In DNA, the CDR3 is TGTGCCAGTAGGGGTTCCGGCCTAAGCAGGGAGACCCAGTACTTC. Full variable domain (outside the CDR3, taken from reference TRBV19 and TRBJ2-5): DGGITQSPKYLFRKEGQNVTLSCEQNLNHDAMYWYRQDPGQGLRLIYYSQIVNDFQKGDIAEGYSVSREKKESFPLTVTSAQKNPTAFYLCASRGSGLSRETQYFGPGTRLLVL.

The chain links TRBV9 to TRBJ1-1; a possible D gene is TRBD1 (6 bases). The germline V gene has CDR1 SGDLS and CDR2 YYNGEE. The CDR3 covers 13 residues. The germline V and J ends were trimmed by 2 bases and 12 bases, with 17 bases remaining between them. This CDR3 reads CASSVGDTFGTFF. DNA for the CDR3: TGTGCCAGCAGCGTCGGGGACACCTTCGGAACTTTCTTT. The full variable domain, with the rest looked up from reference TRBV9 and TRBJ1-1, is DSGVTQTPKHLITATGQRVTLRCSPRSGDLSVYWYQQSLDQGLQFLIQYYNGEERAKGNILERFSAQQFPDLHSELNLSSLELGDSALYFCASSVGDTFGTFFGQGTRLTVV.

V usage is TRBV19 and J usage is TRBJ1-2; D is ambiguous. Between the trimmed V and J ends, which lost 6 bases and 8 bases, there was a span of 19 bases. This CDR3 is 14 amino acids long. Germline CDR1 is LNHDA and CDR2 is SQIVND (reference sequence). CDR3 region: CASRTSGIMGGYTF. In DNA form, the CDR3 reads TGTGCCAGTAGGACATCCGGGATCATGGGGGGCTACACCTTC.

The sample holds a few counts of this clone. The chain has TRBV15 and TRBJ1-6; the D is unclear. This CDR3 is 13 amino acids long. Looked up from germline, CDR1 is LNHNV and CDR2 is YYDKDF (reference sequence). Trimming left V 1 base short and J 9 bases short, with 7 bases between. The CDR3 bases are TGTGCCACCAGCAGAGGACAATTTTCACCCCTCCACTTT. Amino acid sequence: CATSRGQFSPLHF.

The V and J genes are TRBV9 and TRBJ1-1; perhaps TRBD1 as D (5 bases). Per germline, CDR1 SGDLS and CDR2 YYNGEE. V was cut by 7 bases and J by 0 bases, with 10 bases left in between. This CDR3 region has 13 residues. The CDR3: CASWGGMNTEAFF. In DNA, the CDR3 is TGTGCCAGCTGGGGGGGAATGAACACTGAAGCTTTCTTT.

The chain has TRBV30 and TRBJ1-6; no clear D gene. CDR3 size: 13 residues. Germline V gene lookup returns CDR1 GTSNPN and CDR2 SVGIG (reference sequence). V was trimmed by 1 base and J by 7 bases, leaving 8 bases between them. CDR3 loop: CAWSGRENSPLHF. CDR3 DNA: TGTGCCTGGAGTGGACGGGAGAATTCACCCCTCCACTTT.

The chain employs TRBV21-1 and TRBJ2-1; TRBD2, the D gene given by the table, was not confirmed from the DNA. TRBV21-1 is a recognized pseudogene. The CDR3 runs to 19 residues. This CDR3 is CASSKVSGGASGSDNEQFF. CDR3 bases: TGTGCCAGCAGCAAAGTAAGCGGGGGCGCTAGCGGGTCTGACAATGAGCAGTTCTTC.

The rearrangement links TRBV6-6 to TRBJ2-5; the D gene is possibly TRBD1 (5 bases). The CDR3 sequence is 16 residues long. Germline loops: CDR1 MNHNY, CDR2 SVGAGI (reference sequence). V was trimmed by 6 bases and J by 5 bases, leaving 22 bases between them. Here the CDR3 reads CASRDAPGALGETQYF. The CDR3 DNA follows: TGTGCCAGCAGGGACGCCCCTGGGGCACTCGGGGAGACCCAGTACTTC.

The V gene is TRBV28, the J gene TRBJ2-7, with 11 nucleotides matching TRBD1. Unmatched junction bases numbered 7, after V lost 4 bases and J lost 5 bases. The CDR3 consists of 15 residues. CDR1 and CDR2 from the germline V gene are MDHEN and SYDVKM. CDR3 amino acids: CASSSRTGGSDEQYF. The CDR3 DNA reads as TGTGCCAGCAGTTCCCGGACAGGGGGCTCGGACGAGCAGTACTTC.

The CDR3 is CASSLVLADEQFF. For the CDR3, the DNA is TGCGCCAGCAGCTTGGTCCTAGCGGATGAGCAGTTCTTC. The V call is TRBV5-1, the J call TRBJ2-1; TRBD2 aligns across 7 bases. V lost 0 bases and J lost 8; bases outside the gene matches: 2. The CDR3 contains 13 residues. CDR1 is SGHRS, CDR2 YFSETQ, per germline.

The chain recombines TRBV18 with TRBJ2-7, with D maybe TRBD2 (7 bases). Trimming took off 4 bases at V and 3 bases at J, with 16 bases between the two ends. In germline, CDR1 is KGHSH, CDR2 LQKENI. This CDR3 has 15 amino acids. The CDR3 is CASSRLAGAVYEQYF. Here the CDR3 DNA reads TGTGCCAGCTCACGCTTGGCGGGGGCGGTCTACGAGCAGTACTTC.

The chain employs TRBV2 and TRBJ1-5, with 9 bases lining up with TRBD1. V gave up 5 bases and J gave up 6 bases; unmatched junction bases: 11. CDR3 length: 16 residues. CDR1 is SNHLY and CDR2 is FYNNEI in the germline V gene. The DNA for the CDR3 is TGTGCCAGCAGTAAAAGAGACAGGGGGATCGGTCAGCCCCAGCATTTT. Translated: CASSKRDRGIGQPQHF.

The CDR3 DNA sequence: TGCGCCAGCAGCCGCAGGGGGCTTGGGGATGAGCAGTTCTTC. Translation: CASSRRGLGDEQFF. The gene calls are TRBV5-1 and TRBJ2-1; 8 bases agree with TRBD1. The germline CDR1 and CDR2 sequences are SGHRS and YFSETQ. J lost 8 bases, V lost 4 bases, and 8 bases had no gene match. CDR3 length: 14 residues. Looking up the rest from reference TRBV5-1 and TRBJ2-1 gives the full variable domain: KAGVTQTPRYLIKTRGQQVTLSCSPISGHRSVSWYQQTPGQGLQFLFEYFSETQRNKGNFPGRFSGRQFSNSRSEMNVSTLELGDSALYLCASSRRGLGDEQFFGPGTRLTVL.

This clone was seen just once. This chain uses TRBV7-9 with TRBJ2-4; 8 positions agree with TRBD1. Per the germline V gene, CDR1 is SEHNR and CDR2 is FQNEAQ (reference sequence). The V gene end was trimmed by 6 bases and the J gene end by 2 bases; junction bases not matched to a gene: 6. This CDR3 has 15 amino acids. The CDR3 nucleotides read TGTGCCAGCAGTCCGACAGGGGTAACCAAAAACATTCAGTACTTC. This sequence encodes CASSPTGVTKNIQYF.

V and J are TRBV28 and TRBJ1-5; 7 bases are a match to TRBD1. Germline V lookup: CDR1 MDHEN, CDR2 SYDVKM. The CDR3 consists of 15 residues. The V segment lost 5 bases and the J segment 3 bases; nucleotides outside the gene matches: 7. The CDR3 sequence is CASSRRGFTNQPQHF. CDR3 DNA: TGTGCCAGCAGTCGCAGGGGGTTTACCAATCAGCCCCAGCATTTT.

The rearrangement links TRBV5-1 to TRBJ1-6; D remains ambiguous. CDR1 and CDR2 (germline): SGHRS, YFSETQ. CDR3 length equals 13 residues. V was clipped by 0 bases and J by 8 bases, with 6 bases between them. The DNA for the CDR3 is TGCGCCAGCAGCTTGGACAGCGATTCACCCCTCCACTTT. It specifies CASSLDSDSPLHF.

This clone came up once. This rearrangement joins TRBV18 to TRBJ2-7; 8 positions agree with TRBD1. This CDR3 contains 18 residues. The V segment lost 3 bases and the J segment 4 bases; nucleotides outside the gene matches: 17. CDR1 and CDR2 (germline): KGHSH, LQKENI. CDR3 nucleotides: TGTGCCAGCTCACCTTCCACCGGGACAGGCAAGCGCGGATACGAGCAGTACTTC. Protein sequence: CASSPSTGTGKRGYEQYF.

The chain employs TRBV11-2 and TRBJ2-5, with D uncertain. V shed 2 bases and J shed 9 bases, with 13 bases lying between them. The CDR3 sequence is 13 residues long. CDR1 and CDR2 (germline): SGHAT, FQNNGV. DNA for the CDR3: TGTGCCAGCAGCTTACCGGTCGGGTCGGCCCAGTACTTC. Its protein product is CASSLPVGSAQYF.

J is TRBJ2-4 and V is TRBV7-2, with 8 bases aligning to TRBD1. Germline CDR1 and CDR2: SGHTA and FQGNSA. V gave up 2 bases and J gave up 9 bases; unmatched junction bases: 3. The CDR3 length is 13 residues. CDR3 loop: CASSLNRGVIQYF. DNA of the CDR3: TGTGCCAGCAGCTTAAACAGGGGGGTCATTCAGTACTTC.

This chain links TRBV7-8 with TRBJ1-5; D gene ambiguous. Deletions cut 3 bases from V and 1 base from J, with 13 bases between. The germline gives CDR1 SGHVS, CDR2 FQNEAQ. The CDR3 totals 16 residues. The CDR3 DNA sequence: TGTGCCAGCAGCTTCCAGGACGGCCTGAGCAATCAGCCCCAGCATTTT. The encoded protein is CASSFQDGLSNQPQHF.

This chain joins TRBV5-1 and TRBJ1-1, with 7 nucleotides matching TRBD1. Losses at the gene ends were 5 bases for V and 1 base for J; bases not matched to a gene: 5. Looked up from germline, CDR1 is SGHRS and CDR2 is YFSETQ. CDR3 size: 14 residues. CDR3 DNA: TGCGCCAGCAGTCGTCGACAGGGGAACACTGAAGCTTTCTTT. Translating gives CASSRRQGNTEAFF.

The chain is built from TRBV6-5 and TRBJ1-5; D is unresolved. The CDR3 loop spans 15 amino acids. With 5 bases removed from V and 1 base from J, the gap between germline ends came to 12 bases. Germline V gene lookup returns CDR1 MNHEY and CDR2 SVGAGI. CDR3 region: CASSPRGASNQPQHF. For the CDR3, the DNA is TGTGCCAGCAGTCCCCGGGGAGCCAGCAATCAGCCCCAGCATTTT.

The CDR3: CASSPHGVSSYEQYF. The CDR3 coding sequence is TGTGCCAGCAGTCCCCATGGGGTAAGCTCCTACGAGCAGTACTTC. The chain employs TRBV28 and TRBJ2-5; D is uncertain. The last part of the DNA fits TRBJ2-7 better; the J call may be wrong. Germline loops: CDR1 MDHEN, CDR2 SYDVKM. This CDR3 contains 15 residues.